One and the same sample provided the 24 T cell receptor beta chains below, sequenced in a study of control samples from healthy donors and cancer patients. Data came from immunoSEQ multiplex PCR; TCRdb stores just in-frame clones and leaves some out. The sample lists approximately 220,000 clones; just under 95% were seen once. Specimen: blood. These receptors were collected from a man aged 50-60 years in good health.

The rearrangement uses TRBV7-3 and TRBJ1-3; D gene uncertain. Germline V lookup: CDR1 SGHTA, CDR2 FQGTGA. The CDR3 is made up of 13 amino acids. Between the trimmed V and J ends, which lost 2 bases and 6 bases, there was a span of 8 bases. CDR3: CASSLWAENTIYF. The DNA of the CDR3 is TGTGCCAGCAGCTTATGGGCAGAAAACACCATATATTTT. The variable domain in full, completed from reference TRBV7-3 and TRBJ1-3, reads GAGVSQTPSNKVTEKGKYVELRCDPISGHTALYWYRQSLGQGPEFLIYFQGTGAADDSGLPNDRFFAVRPEGSVSTLKIQRTERGDSAVYLCASSLWAENTIYFGEGSWLTVV.

The chain links TRBV5-1 to TRBJ1-2; D is uncertain. Germline CDR1 reads SGHRS; CDR2 reads YFSETQ. Trimming pared 0 bases from V and 8 bases from J, leaving 8 bases between. This CDR3 comprises 12 residues. In nucleotides, the CDR3 is TGCGCCAGCAGCTTGGACGGGCGAGGCTACACCTTC. Its protein is CASSLDGRGYTF.

V is TRBV7-9 and J is TRBJ2-7, with TRBD2 identical over 10 bases. Per the germline V gene, CDR1 is SEHNR and CDR2 is FQNEAQ (reference sequence). The CDR3 runs to 17 residues. V lost 2 bases to trimming and J lost 0 bases; unmatched junction nucleotides: 7. The DNA of the CDR3 is TGTGCCAGCAGCTTACTAGCGGGGGACCTGAGCTCCTACGAGCAGTACGTC. Protein: CASSLLAGDLSSYEQYV.

The V call is TRBV5-4, the J call TRBJ1-1; D not resolved. The CDR3 length is 13 residues. The V gene lost 0 bases and the J gene lost 7 bases, with 10 bases spanning the gap. Germline CDR1 and CDR2: SGHNT and YYREEE (reference sequence). The CDR3 nucleotides are TGTGCCAGCAGCTTGGCAGATAGGAGTGAAGCTTTCTTT. This sequence encodes CASSLADRSEAFF.

V usage is TRBV7-8 and J usage is TRBJ2-7; D not resolved. Between the trimmed V and J ends, which lost 5 bases and 7 bases, there was a span of 12 bases. Germline CDR1 and CDR2: SGHVS and FQNEAQ. The CDR3 sequence is 12 residues long. The CDR3 spells CASSPTLREQYF. The CDR3 DNA follows: TGTGCCAGCAGCCCCACCCTAAGAGAGCAGTACTTC.

The rearrangement uses TRBV30 and TRBJ1-2, with 9 nucleotides matching TRBD1. The CDR3 covers 13 residues. CDR1 GTSNPN and CDR2 SVGIG come from the germline V gene (reference sequence). The trim removed 8 bases at V and 5 bases at J, leaving 9 bases unmatched. The CDR3 nucleotides are TGTGCCGCCAGACAGGGGGAGGGGTATGGCTACACCTTC. Amino acid sequence: CAARQGEGYGYTF. Together with reference TRBV30 and TRBJ1-2, the CDR3 gives the full variable domain: SQTIHQWPATLVQPVGSPLSLECTVEGTSNPNLYWYRQAAGRGLQLLFYSVGIGQISSEVPQNLSASRPQDRQFILSSKKLLLSDSGFYLCAARQGEGYGYTFGSGTRLTVV.

The rearrangement joins TRBV20-1 to TRBJ1-2; 8 bases align to TRBD1. J was trimmed by 5 bases and V by 4 bases; bases with no gene match: 6. This CDR3 comprises 13 residues. From germline, CDR1 is DFQATT and CDR2 SNEGSKA (reference sequence). CDR3 region: CSANDRGGYGYTF. The CDR3 region has the DNA TGCAGTGCTAATGACAGGGGAGGGTATGGCTACACCTTC.

This rearrangement joins TRBV18 to TRBJ2-5; D remains ambiguous. This CDR3 comprises 15 residues. The V gene's germline CDR1 is KGHSH and CDR2 LQKENI. V was clipped by 4 bases and J by 0 bases, with 12 bases between them. In DNA form, the CDR3 reads TGTGCCAGCTCACAAATAGGCGGACACCAAGAGACCCAGTACTTC. This encodes CASSQIGGHQETQYF.

The chain uses TRBV5-4 and TRBJ1-3; D may be TRBD1 (6 bases). The CDR3 is 15 amino acids. V was shortened by 1 base and J by 0 bases, with 8 bases between the two germline ends. Germline-derived CDR1 and CDR2 are SGHNT and YYREEE (reference sequence). CDR3 sequence: CASSLTGSSGNTIYF. In DNA form, the CDR3 reads TGTGCCAGCAGCTTGACAGGGAGCTCTGGAAACACCATATATTTT.

The V call is TRBV19, the J call TRBJ1-2; 9 bases fit TRBD1. CDR1 and CDR2 (germline): LNHDA, SQIVND (reference sequence). The J segment lost 6 bases and the V segment lost 5 bases, leaving 10 bases of the junction unmatched. The length of the CDR3 is 15 residues. CDR3 amino acids: CASSSGQGNFNGYTF. The CDR3 bases are TGTGCCAGTAGTTCCGGACAGGGGAATTTTAATGGCTACACCTTC.

The chain is built from TRBV15 and TRBJ2-7; tentatively, D is TRBD1 (6 bases). The CDR3 spans 18 residues. Germline CDR1 and CDR2: LNHNV and YYDKDF (reference sequence). Trimming removed 4 bases from V and 2 bases from J, with 24 bases in between. The CDR3 loop is CATSNDAVLGQIPYEQYF. In nucleotides, the CDR3 is TGTGCCACCAGCAACGATGCTGTTCTCGGACAGATCCCCTACGAGCAGTACTTC.

This clone was observed a handful of times. The rearrangement joins TRBV28 to TRBJ2-1; D tentatively reads TRBD1 or TRBD2 (5 bases each). The germline V gene encodes CDR1 MDHEN and CDR2 SYDVKM. V lost 7 bases to trimming and J lost 5 bases, with 12 bases between them. The CDR3 runs 13 residues. The CDR3 here is CASIPGTHNEQFF. As DNA, the CDR3 is TGTGCCAGCATCCCCGGGACCCACAATGAGCAGTTCTTC.

The sample holds one count of this clone. The chain joins TRBV5-1 to TRBJ1-6; 7 nucleotides line up with TRBD1. J lost 5 bases, V lost 0 bases, and 2 bases had no gene match. The CDR3 runs to 15 residues. Germline-derived CDR1 and CDR2 are SGHRS and YFSETQ. The CDR3 spells CASSLGDSDNSPLHF. The CDR3 DNA is TGCGCCAGCAGCTTGGGGGACAGCGATAATTCACCCCTCCACTTT.

The chain uses TRBV5-5 and TRBJ1-1; the D gene is possibly TRBD1 (6 bases). Trimming cost V 1 base and J 1 base, with 20 bases left between them. The CDR3 is 18 amino acids. CDR1 is SGHKS and CDR2 is YYEKEE in the germline V gene (reference sequence). This chain's CDR3 is CASSLSSQGYVSNTEAFF. The CDR3, as DNA: TGTGCCAGCAGCTTGTCGTCCCAGGGGTACGTATCGAACACTGAAGCTTTCTTT.

The rearrangement joins TRBV7-2 to TRBJ2-7; TRBD1 aligns across 10 bases. V trimming: 2 bases; J trimming: 5 bases; junction bases outside the gene matches: 12. Germline CDR1 is SGHTA and CDR2 is FQGNSA. The CDR3 totals 17 residues. This CDR3 is CASSLRGPDRGIHEQYF. For the CDR3, the DNA is TGTGCCAGCAGCTTACGGGGCCCGGACAGGGGGATACACGAGCAGTACTTC.

The chain uses TRBV14 and TRBJ1-1, with a weak D call TRBD1 (6 bases). V lost 6 bases and J lost 1, with 9 bases in between. Germline V lookup: CDR1 SGHDN, CDR2 FVKESK. The CDR3 spans 13 residues. The CDR3 protein is CASSKQGNTEAFF. CDR3 nucleotide sequence: TGTGCCAGCAGTAAACAGGGGAACACTGAAGCTTTCTTT.

The rearrangement joins TRBV3-1 (or the pseudogene TRBV3-2) to TRBJ2-1; TRBD2 matches 11 bases. This CDR3 is built from 14 residues. CDR1 is LGHDT, CDR2 YNNKEL, per germline (reference sequence). J lost 8 bases, V lost 4 bases, and 4 bases had no gene match. Written as DNA, the CDR3 is TGTGCCAGCAGCCTTAGCGGGGGGGCCCATGAGCAGTTCTTC. Its protein product is CASSLSGGAHEQFF.

V and J are TRBV28 and TRBJ1-1; 9 nucleotides agree with TRBD1. The CDR3 length is 15 residues. The germline V gene has CDR1 MDHEN and CDR2 SYDVKM. V shed 5 bases, J shed 1 base, and the junction held 5 bases outside the gene matches. The CDR3: CASSTPGQGNTEAFF. CDR3 nucleotide sequence: TGTGCCAGCAGTACCCCGGGACAGGGGAACACTGAAGCTTTCTTT. Looking up the rest from reference TRBV28 and TRBJ1-1 gives the full variable domain: DVKVTQSSRYLVKRTGEKVFLECVQDMDHENMFWYRQDPGLGLRLIYFSYDVKMKEKGDIPEGYSVSREKKERFSLILESASTNQTSMYLCASSTPGQGNTEAFFGQGTRLTVV.

The J gene is TRBJ1-5, the V gene TRBV2; weak D call: TRBD1 (5 bases). Germline loops: CDR1 SNHLY, CDR2 FYNNEI. The CDR3 sequence is 14 residues long. V lost 7 bases, J lost 7 bases, and 17 bases lay in between. As DNA, the CDR3 is TGTGCCAGCACTCAGCAGGGCGCGGAGCAGCCCCAGCATTTT. Its translation: CASTQQGAEQPQHF.

This chain's CDR3 is CASSEMGGVGYTF. CDR3 coding DNA: TGTGCCAGCAGTGAGATGGGGGGGGTTGGCTACACCTTC. J is TRBJ1-2 and V is TRBV6-1; D perhaps matches TRBD1 (5 bases). The CDR3 contains 13 residues. Germline lookup yields CDR1 MNHNS and CDR2 SASEGT. V was pared by 3 bases and J by 7 bases, with 12 bases between.

This chain joins TRBV7-8 and TRBJ1-3, with D possibly being TRBD1 (6 bases). Germline V lookup: CDR1 SGHVS, CDR2 FQNEAQ. This CDR3 is 16 amino acids long. The ends were cut back, 4 bases at V and 0 bases at J, with 13 bases in the middle. In DNA, the CDR3 is TGTGCCAGCAGCTCCACAGGGTTCGGCTCTGGAAACACCATATATTTT. Translating gives CASSSTGFGSGNTIYF. Looking up the rest from reference TRBV7-8 and TRBJ1-3 gives the full variable domain: GAGVSQSPRYKVAKRGQDVALRCDPISGHVSLFWYQQALGQGPEFLTYFQNEAQLDKSGLPSDRFFAERPEGSVSTLKIQRTQQEDSAVYLCASSSTGFGSGNTIYFGEGSWLTVV.

The chain employs TRBV18 and TRBJ1-1, with unresolved D. Germline V lookup: CDR1 KGHSH, CDR2 LQKENI. The CDR3 covers 13 residues. Trimming took 2 bases from V and 8 from J, leaving 12 bases between them. The CDR3 coding sequence is TGTGCCAGCTCACCATCCCCGAGTCTCGAAGCTTTCTTT. Its protein is CASSPSPSLEAFF.

This sequence joins TRBV7-2 and TRBJ2-5; D not certain. Trimming removed 5 bases at V and 2 bases at J, with 9 bases between. In germline, CDR1 is SGHTA, CDR2 FQGNSA. The CDR3 contains 13 residues. The CDR3 DNA reads TGTGCCAGCAGCCCGACAAGACAAGAGACCCAGTACTTC. Amino acids: CASSPTRQETQYF.

This clone was recorded only once. This chain uses TRBV6-5 with TRBJ1-2, with D hard to call. CDR1 and CDR2 from the germline V gene are MNHEY and SVGAGI. This CDR3 has 14 amino acids. V was trimmed by 4 bases and J by 4 bases, leaving 13 bases between them. The CDR3 coding sequence is TGTGCCAGCAGTTTGGCCACTTTGATCTATGGCTACACCTTC. As protein: CASSLATLIYGYTF.